These 2 T cell receptor beta chains were all obtained from the same sample, sequenced in a study of blood T cell repertoires in COVID-19. The table came from immunoSEQ multiplex PCR; TCRdb's copy has only in-frame clones and leaves some out. In the table there are about 150,000 clones, roughly four fifths of which are singletons. Sequenced sample: peripheral blood. These receptor sequences come from an elderly man with acute or convalescent COVID-19.

The gene calls are TRBV15 and TRBJ2-1; D may be TRBD1 (6 bases). This CDR3 comprises 16 residues. V dropped 4 bases and J dropped 0 bases, with 13 bases sitting between them. Germline loops: CDR1 LNHNV, CDR2 YYDKDF (reference sequence). CDR3 coding DNA: TGTGCCACCAGCATGTACGGGACAAGCTCCTACAATGAGCAGTTCTTC. It specifies CATSMYGTSSYNEQFF. Variable domain in full (rest from reference TRBV15 and TRBJ2-1): DAMVIQNPRYQVTQFGKPVTLSCSQTLNHNVMYWYQQKSSQAPKLLFHYYDKDFNNEADTPDNFQSRRPNTSFCFLDIRSPGLGDTAMYLCATSMYGTSSYNEQFFGPGTRLTVL.

CDR3 sequence reads: CASSQQGETQYF. DNA for the CDR3: TGTGCCAGCAGCCAACAGGGGGAGACCCAGTACTTC. The J gene is TRBJ2-5, the V gene TRBV5-4, with 7 positions matching TRBD1. Trimming at V came to 4 bases and at J to 5 bases, leaving 2 bases not matched to a gene. The germline CDR1 and CDR2 sequences are SGHNT and YYREEE (reference sequence). The CDR3 has 12 amino acids.